The 22 T cell receptor beta chains reported below all come from one sample, sequenced in a study of beta chain features in type 1 diabetes. As every portion of the isolated RNA was reverse transcribed, the sequencing read expressed TCRB transcripts. The method was immunoSEQ multiplex PCR; TCRdb's version includes in-frame clones alone and lacks a portion of them. The sample lists 400,000 or so clones, roughly 12% seen once, with approximately 0.01% in the top ten. These receptors lack a known antigen. General study points: When Type 1 diabetes patients were examined, their TCRB CDR3s proved moderately but significantly shorter in all four CD4+ subsets.

The sample comprised naive CD4+ T cells from blood. The receptors derive from a woman aged 18-35 years with type 1 diabetes.

The gene calls are TRBV11-1 and TRBJ2-7, with 10 positions matching TRBD1. CDR1 and CDR2 from the germline V gene are SGHAT and FQDESV (reference sequence). The trim removed 5 bases at V and 6 bases at J, leaving 10 bases unmatched. The CDR3 is 15 amino acids. The CDR3: CASSRNRDRGPEQYF. CDR3 nucleotides: TGTGCCAGCAGCCGGAACCGGGACAGGGGCCCCGAGCAGTACTTC.

This clone was seen more than once but under ten times. The genes are TRBV6-5 and TRBJ2-3; D not certain. V lost 9 bases and J lost 4, with 8 bases in between. The CDR3 length is 11 residues. Per germline, CDR1 MNHEY and CDR2 SVGAGI. This CDR3 is CASSRSDTQYF. The CDR3 nucleotides read TGTGCCAGTTCGAGGTCAGATACGCAGTATTTT.

This clone was found a few times. The chain is built from TRBV5-1 and TRBJ2-2; unclear D gene. V gave up 4 bases and J gave up 6 bases, with 7 bases separating them. Germline CDR1 reads SGHRS; CDR2 reads YFSETQ. This CDR3 comprises 12 residues. Here the CDR3 reads CASSVEAGELFF. The CDR3, as DNA: TGCGCCAGCAGCGTTGAGGCCGGGGAGCTGTTTTTT.

The V and J genes are TRBV6-6 and TRBJ2-1; D remains unclear. The CDR3 has 14 amino acids. CDR1 MNHNY and CDR2 SVGAGI come from the germline V gene (reference sequence). Trimming cost V 0 bases and J 5 bases, with 8 bases left between them. The CDR3 here is CASSYSKLNNEQFF. The CDR3 bases are TGTGCCAGCAGTTACTCGAAACTAAACAATGAGCAGTTCTTC.

This clone was detected only a few times. The chain carries TRBV9 and TRBJ2-3; D gene ambiguous. Trimming left V 0 bases short and J 0 bases short, with 5 bases between. CDR3 length: 14 amino acids. In germline, CDR1 is SGDLS, CDR2 YYNGEE. The CDR3 sequence: CASSVAPSTDTQYF. The CDR3 DNA follows: TGTGCCAGCAGCGTAGCTCCTAGCACAGATACGCAGTATTTT. Variable domain in full (rest from reference TRBV9 and TRBJ2-3): DSGVTQTPKHLITATGQRVTLRCSPRSGDLSVYWYQQSLDQGLQFLIQYYNGEERAKGNILERFSAQQFPDLHSELNLSSLELGDSALYFCASSVAPSTDTQYFGPGTRLTVL.

The chain has TRBV5-1 and TRBJ2-6; tentatively, D is TRBD2 (5 bases). V was pared by 0 bases and J by 1 base, with 14 bases between. Germline values: CDR1 SGHRS, CDR2 YFSETQ. The CDR3 consists of 18 residues. The CDR3 loop is CASSLVPGIRSGANVLTF. The CDR3 DNA follows: TGCGCCAGCAGCTTGGTTCCGGGAATACGATCTGGGGCCAACGTCCTGACTTTC. Combining the CDR3 with reference TRBV5-1 and TRBJ2-6 gives the whole variable domain KAGVTQTPRYLIKTRGQQVTLSCSPISGHRSVSWYQQTPGQGLQFLFEYFSETQRNKGNFPGRFSGRQFSNSRSEMNVSTLELGDSALYLCASSLVPGIRSGANVLTFGAGSRLTVL.

The gene calls are TRBV6-6 and TRBJ1-2; maybe TRBD1 (5 bases). CDR1 and CDR2 from the germline V gene are MNHNY and SVGAGI (reference sequence). V lost 2 bases, J lost 7 bases, and 17 bases lay in between. CDR3 size: 15 residues. As DNA, the CDR3 is TGTGCCAGCAGTTACCAACTGAGGCAGGGCTTTGGCTACACCTTC. Its protein is CASSYQLRQGFGYTF.

The genes are TRBV5-1 and TRBJ2-7; D is ambiguous. This CDR3 is built from 13 residues. The V end was cut by 4 bases, the J end by 3 bases, with 11 bases between. Germline assignment: CDR1 SGHRS and CDR2 YFSETQ. The CDR3 coding sequence is TGCGCCAGCAGCACTGAGAGTTTCTACGAGCAGTACTTC. This translates into CASSTESFYEQYF.

This clone has more than one count but fewer than ten. The chain has TRBV29-1 and TRBJ1-4; D gene unclear. The CDR3 has 12 amino acids. V lost 4 bases and J lost 4, with 7 bases in between. Germline CDR1 reads SQVTM; CDR2 reads ANQGSEA. The CDR3 DNA sequence: TGCAGCGTTGTCAATCATAATGAAAAACTGTTTTTT. Amino acid sequence: CSVVNHNEKLFF.

This chain connects TRBV15 to TRBJ2-5; 8 bases agree with TRBD2. Unmatched junction bases numbered 11, after V lost 1 base and J lost 4 bases. This CDR3 region has 17 residues. CDR1 is LNHNV, CDR2 YYDKDF, per germline (reference sequence). Here the CDR3 reads CATSRGRGGRWAETQYF. The CDR3 DNA reads TGTGCCACCAGCAGAGGACGCGGCGGGAGGTGGGCAGAGACCCAGTACTTC. The full variable domain, its missing parts supplied by reference TRBV15 and TRBJ2-5, is DAMVIQNPRYQVTQFGKPVTLSCSQTLNHNVMYWYQQKSSQAPKLLFHYYDKDFNNEADTPDNFQSRRPNTSFCFLDIRSPGLGDTAMYLCATSRGRGGRWAETQYFGPGTRLLVL.

This clone was counted a few times. V usage is TRBV11-3 and J usage is TRBJ2-7; no clear D gene. The CDR3 has 13 amino acids. V was cut by 4 bases and J by 4 bases, with 11 bases left in between. CDR1 is SGHNT and CDR2 is YENEEA in the germline V gene. The CDR3 reads CASSWSEGYEQYF. The CDR3 DNA reads as TGTGCCAGCAGCTGGAGCGAAGGTTACGAGCAGTACTTC.

The chain has TRBV27 and TRBJ2-3; 7 bases are a match to TRBD2. Germline V CDR1 and CDR2: MNHEY, SMNVEV (reference sequence). With V trimmed by 4 bases and J by 5 bases, 15 bases remained unmatched. CDR3 length: 17 residues. The CDR3 DNA reads TGTGCCAGCAGTTCCCTTTTCGGGAGGAATTCGGGAGATACGCAGTATTTT. Protein product: CASSSLFGRNSGDTQYF.

The chain employs TRBV5-1 and TRBJ2-1, with 10 nucleotides matching TRBD2. The CDR3 is 15 residues long. Germline-derived CDR1 and CDR2 are SGHRS and YFSETQ. V lost 4 bases, J lost 5 bases, and 6 bases stayed unmatched. CDR3 coding DNA: TGCGCCAGCAGCAGGACTAGCGGAGGCAACAATGAGCAGTTCTTC. It is translated as CASSRTSGGNNEQFF.

V gene TRBV5-6 combines with J gene TRBJ2-2; D unclear. The germline V and J ends were trimmed by 2 bases and 5 bases, with 13 bases remaining between them. The CDR3 runs to 15 residues. The V gene's germline CDR1 is SGHDT and CDR2 YYEEEE. In DNA form, the CDR3 reads TGTGCCAGCAGCTTATTTTCAGCGTGGACCGGGGAGCTGTTTTTT. Its translation is CASSLFSAWTGELFF.

V and J are TRBV7-8 and TRBJ2-3; TRBD1 matches 7 bases. The V segment lost 6 bases and the J segment 2 bases; nucleotides outside the gene matches: 2. The CDR3 is made up of 13 amino acids. Germline-derived CDR1 and CDR2 are SGHVS and FQNEAQ. This CDR3 reads CASRDRFTDTQYF. In DNA form, the CDR3 reads TGTGCCAGCAGGGACAGGTTCACAGATACGCAGTATTTT.

A few counts support this clone. The chain recombines TRBV7-9 with TRBJ2-2; D gene ambiguous. CDR1 SEHNR and CDR2 FQNEAQ come from the germline V gene (reference sequence). The CDR3 covers 14 residues. V lost 1 base and J 6 bases, leaving 9 bases between the germline ends. CDR3 bases: TGTGCCAGCAGCTTAGGGGCGCGCTCCGGGGAGCTGTTTTTT. Translating gives CASSLGARSGELFF.

This clone was observed a few times. This chain connects TRBV4-1 to TRBJ2-1, with 12 nucleotides matching TRBD2. V shed 2 bases and J 3 bases; nucleotides not matched to a gene: 2. The germline gives CDR1 MGHRA, CDR2 YSYEKL. The length of the CDR3 is 16 residues. Here the CDR3 reads CASSQRTSGNYNEQFF. In DNA, the CDR3 is TGCGCCAGCAGCCAAAGGACTAGCGGGAACTACAATGAGCAGTTCTTC.

The chain recombines TRBV6-1 with TRBJ2-7; 11 bases are shared with TRBD2. The V segment lost 6 bases and the J segment 3 bases; nucleotides outside the gene matches: 4. This CDR3 is built from 14 residues. Germline loops: CDR1 MNHNS, CDR2 SASEGT. The CDR3 is CASRRTSGYYEQYF. DNA for the CDR3: TGTGCCAGCAGAAGGACTAGCGGGTACTACGAGCAGTACTTC.

V is TRBV7-2 and J is TRBJ2-7; TRBD2 matches at 10 bases. The CDR3 contains 18 residues. Germline assignment: CDR1 SGHTA and CDR2 FQGNSA. Trimming took 3 bases from V and 1 from J; bases not matched to a gene: 12. The CDR3 DNA is TGTGCCAGCAGCTTCGGGACTAGCGTTATTCTAAATTCCTACGAGCAGTACTTC. Protein product: CASSFGTSVILNSYEQYF.

This clone was observed a handful of times. The CDR3 is CASSLDRGQNEQFF. Here the CDR3 DNA reads TGCGCCAGCAGCTTGGACAGGGGGCAGAATGAGCAGTTCTTC. This chain joins TRBV5-1 and TRBJ2-1, with 9 bases aligning to TRBD1. V trimming: 0 bases; J trimming: 7 bases; junction bases outside the gene matches: 2. Germline V gives CDR1 SGHRS, CDR2 YFSETQ. The CDR3 runs to 14 residues.

The CDR3 DNA reads TGTGCCAGCAGTTTATCGTACGGGTTTTTCATTCAAGATACGCAGTATTTT. Encoded protein: CASSLSYGFFIQDTQYF. The J gene is TRBJ2-3, the V gene TRBV27; D is uncertain. The ends were cut back, 0 bases at V and 5 bases at J, with 18 bases in the middle. Germline V CDR1 and CDR2: MNHEY, SMNVEV (reference sequence). This CDR3 spans 17 amino acids.

This clone has just a few counts. The V and J genes are TRBV7-9 and TRBJ2-5; 7 bases align to TRBD2. Germline V CDR1 and CDR2: SEHNR, FQNEAQ (reference sequence). The CDR3 consists of 16 residues. Germline trimming cut 5 bases from V and 2 bases from J; bases unmatched to any gene: 11. Here the CDR3 DNA reads TGTGCCAGCAGCAACCTCGGCGGGGGACCACAAGAGACCCAGTACTTC. Protein sequence: CASSNLGGGPQETQYF.